This paragraph covers one TCR beta chain sequence. Antigen specificity is unknown. 5' RACE with UMI labels generated the TRB cDNA libraries. TCRdb reanalyzed the 5' RACE reads, giving one entry per CDR3 protein sequence and no DNA. Its clone listing holds about 82,000 distinct CDR3 sequences. The germline V gene encodes CDR1 DFQATT and CDR2 SNEGSKA (reference sequence). The CDR3 has 16 residues. This sample is part of a study of CXCR3-negative and CXCR3-positive naive CD8 T cells. The overall study: Sequencing yielded 140 million or so TRB reads, roughly 1.5 +/- 0.3 million per library.

Notes on the study in general: More hydrophobic TRB CDR3s were found in CXCR3-positive naive cells than in CXCR3-negative naive cells.

Sequencing used naive CXCR3- CD8+ T cells from blood. The subset here: CD45RO-CCR7+CD27+CD95- naive CD8+ T cells lacking CXCR3 (TNR3-). The sequence came from a human donor in good health. Some clones in this sample may be carry-over from other donors' samples. The chain uses TRBV20-1 and TRBJ2-7. This CDR3 is CSARDPQGVRPYEQYF.